This T cell receptor beta chain was documented in a study of blood T cell repertoires in COVID-19 (dated by TCRdb to about 2020). In terms of the full investigation: The collaborator samples originated in the United States, Italy and Spain and spanned the acute and convalescent phases of COVID-19. HLA class I and class II types, where available, came from metadata supplied by the sample provider rather than from assay-based typing. The samples were drawn from the first 160 participants of the ongoing ImmuneRACE study and from 950 to 1,500 subjects provided by 6 global collaborators. The repertoires were made available in a free public database intended to serve as a resource for research on the immune response to SARS-CoV-2. The prospective study material was composed of cDNA or gDNA derived from T cells, B-cell-depleted T cells, or PBMCs. Deeply sampled blood TCRbeta repertoires from subjects exposed to, actively infected with, or recovered from COVID-19 were included in the dataset. Sample metadata almost always included a de-identified subject ID, COVID-19 status, age in years and sex.

The CDR3 runs 15 residues from the cysteine to the phenylalanine. CDR3 DNA only is kept here, 45 bases in frame from base 1. Trimming accounts for 1 base at V and 4 bases at J, while the number of junction bases matched to no gene is 5. The germline V gene gives CDR1 as SGHTS and CDR2 as YDEGEE. Overall study results and their limits: The quantity of clinical and demographic metadata differed by source and by participant and was supplied without curation.

The immunoSEQ Assay, a bias-controlled multiplex PCR, was used to amplify TCRbeta CDR3 regions from genomic DNA. On the study's bioinformatics: Within the assay, amplification of reference gene primers was used to estimate how many nucleated cells each sample contained. Sequence reads were collapsed and filtered to measure the absolute abundance of every unique TCRbeta CDR3 rearrangement. For each sample, productive Simpson clonality was calculated by taking the square root of Simpson's diversity index across productive rearrangements. Entries here come from immuneACCESS through TCRdb and include only in-frame sequences with V and J called. Some clones fail to appear in such tables; in the studies checked, an unresolved V gene covers under half of the shortfall, and the cause of the remainder is unknown. V and J calls plus clone size are reproduced from that table; the DNA served to infer D and trimming. A total of 110,000 or so clones appear in this sample, roughly 84% of them only once. About 3.6% of the sample goes to the ten largest clones.

There are a few counts of this clone. It lacks a known antigen. No much larger clone is present one base from it, and per-base qualities are unavailable. Each collaborating institution followed its own protocols to collect whole blood in K2EDTA tubes. For TCRbeta analysis, collaborator samples were shipped as frozen whole blood, as isolated PBMCs, or as DNA extracted from either sample type. This clonotype originated in a man aged 40-49 years with acute or convalescent COVID-19. The chain links TRBV5-8 with TRBJ2-1; 7 junctional bases match TRBD2. Sequencing input: peripheral blood. In nucleotides, the sequence is TGTGCCAGCAGCTTGTCCCTAGCGGCATACAATGAGCAGTTCTTC. It specifies CASSLSLAAYNEQFF.